This TCR beta chain was sequenced for a study of technical replicates of blood from a handful of donors. Clones were sequenced by immunoSEQ multiplex PCR, and TCRdb holds only the in-frame ones, with some missing. The sample records some 87,000 clones, 85% to 95% being singletons. Germline-derived CDR1 and CDR2 are MNHEY and SVGAGI. The CDR3 runs to 14 residues. V shed 1 base and J shed 1 base, with 7 bases lying between them. The clonotype originates from a human donor in good health. Specimen: T cells isolated from PBMCs. This chain joins TRBV6-5 and TRBJ1-1; D is unclear. The CDR3 nucleotides are TGTGCCAGCAGTTACTGGGAGGCGAACACTGAAGCTTTCTTT. Protein sequence: CASSYWEANTEAFF.